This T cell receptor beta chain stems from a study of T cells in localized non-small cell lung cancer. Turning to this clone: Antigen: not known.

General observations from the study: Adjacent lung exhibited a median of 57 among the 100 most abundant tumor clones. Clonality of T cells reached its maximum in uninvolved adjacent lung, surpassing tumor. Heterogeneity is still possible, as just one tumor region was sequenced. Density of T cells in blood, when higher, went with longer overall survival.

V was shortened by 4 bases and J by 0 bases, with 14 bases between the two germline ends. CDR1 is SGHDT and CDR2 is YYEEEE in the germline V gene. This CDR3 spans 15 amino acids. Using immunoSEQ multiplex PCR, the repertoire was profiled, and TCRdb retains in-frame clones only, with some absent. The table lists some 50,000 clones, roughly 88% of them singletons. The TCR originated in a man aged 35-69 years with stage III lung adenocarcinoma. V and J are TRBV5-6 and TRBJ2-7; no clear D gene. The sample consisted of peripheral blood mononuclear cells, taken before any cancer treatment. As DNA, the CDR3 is TGTGCCAGCAGCCCGTCCGGTTTAAGCTCCTACGAGCAGTACTTC. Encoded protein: CASSPSGLSSYEQYF.